Listed below are T cell receptor beta chains from one sample, sequenced in a study of blood T cell repertoires in COVID-19. Data came from immunoSEQ multiplex PCR; TCRdb stores just in-frame clones and leaves some out. Altogether roughly 90,000 clones are present, 75% to 85% being singletons, with the ten largest covering 10% to 13%. Sequenced input: peripheral blood. These receptors came from a woman in her seventies with acute or convalescent COVID-19. CDR3s include the opening cysteine and the closing phenylalanine or tryptophan. The order of the fields is J gene, clone size, CDR3 length, D gene, V gene, CDR3 DNA, CDR3 protein. D genes are given only for firm matches. Clone size is given for some rows only: seen once, a few or many times, or a class if the clone is expanded.

TRBJ2-1 . 15 TRBD2 TRBV9 TGTGCCAGCAGCGTGCTAGCGGAGGCCTACAATGAGCAGTTCTTC CASSVLAEAYNEQFF
TRBJ2-7 . 13 . TRBV9 TGTGCCAGCAGCGTAGAGTCTAGCGCAGCTCTGTACTTC CASSVESSAALYF
TRBJ1-2 . 12 . TRBV3-1/TRBV3-2 TGTGCCAGCAGCCAAGTTAGCCATGGCTACACCTTC CASSQVSHGYTF
TRBJ1-3 . 13 . TRBV15 TGTGCCACCAGCATCTCCGTAGGAAACACCATATATTTT CATSISVGNTIYF
TRBJ2-1 . 15 . TRBV5-1 TGCGCCAGCAGCTTCGTTAGCGGCCTCAACAATGAGCAGTTCTTC CASSFVSGLNNEQFF
TRBJ1-2 . 16 . TRBV6-6 TGTGCCAGCAGTTACCCGAGCGGGGGCAGGAACTATGGCTACACCTTC CASSYPSGGRNYGYTF
TRBJ2-7 . 14 TRBD1 TRBV14 TGTGCCAGCAGCCATGGACAGGCTTGGGCCGAGCAGTACTTC CASSHGQAWAEQYF
TRBJ2-7 . 16 TRBD1 TRBV6-2/TRBV6-3 TGTGCCAGCAGTACCGCCGACAGGGGGATCCCTCGTGAGCAGTACTTC CASSTADRGIPREQYF
TRBJ2-2 once 14 . TRBV6-4 TGTGCCAGCAGTGAGACTGCTAACACCGGGGAGCTGTTTTTT CASSETANTGELFF
TRBJ2-1 . 15 . TRBV19 TGTGCCAGTAGTCCAGCGGGAACCTGGGGGCATGAGCAGTTCTTC CASSPAGTWGHEQFF
TRBJ1-6 . 16 . TRBV30 TGTGCCTGGAGTGTACGAGGGAGCTCCTATAATTCACCCCTCCACTTT CAWSVRGSSYNSPLHF
TRBJ2-7 . 14 TRBD2 TRBV3-1/TRBV3-2 TGTGCCAGCAGCCAACACACTAGCGTGAACGAGCAGTACTTC CASSQHTSVNEQYF
TRBJ2-3 . 15 . TRBV18 TGTGCCAGCTCACCACTCCCAGATACCACAGATACGCAGTATTTT CASSPLPDTTDTQYF
TRBJ1-1 . 14 TRBD1 TRBV30 TGTGCCTGGACCGCGGACAGGGCTGTTACTGAAGCTTTCTTT CAWTADRAVTEAFF
TRBJ2-7 few 13 . TRBV3-1/TRBV3-2 TGTGCCAACCTACAGGGAAGCGACTACGAGCAGTACTTC CANLQGSDYEQYF
TRBJ1-2 . 14 . TRBV5-4 TGTGCCAGCAGCTTGTTCCAGGAACGGCATGGCTACACCTTC CASSLFQERHGYTF
TRBJ1-5 . 13 . TRBV27 TGTGCCACTTCGGGACTGGGCGGGCAGCCCCAGCATTTT CATSGLGGQPQHF
TRBJ2-7 . 13 . TRBV28 TGTGCCAGCAGTTTCGGAGTCCCGGGGGAGCAGTACTTC CASSFGVPGEQYF
TRBJ1-1 . 13 . TRBV19 TGTGCCAGTAGTATAGTTCCCCCCTTTGAAGCTTTCTTT CASSIVPPFEAFF
TRBJ1-2 . 14 . TRBV2 TGTGCCAGCAGTGGGGGGGTCCCTAACTATGGCTACACCTTC CASSGGVPNYGYTF
TRBJ1-3 few 14 . TRBV11-2 TGTGCCAGCAGCTTAGACAGGGTTGGAAACACCATATATTTT CASSLDRVGNTIYF
TRBJ2-7 once 18 TRBD1 TRBV5-1 TGCGCCAGCAGCTTGGTTTGGACAGGGGGCGCCGCATTCCACGAGCAGTACTTC CASSLVWTGGAAFHEQYF
TRBJ2-5 . 14 . TRBV7-9 TGTGCCAGCAGCCGACTAGTGTCCCAAGAGACCCAGTACTTC CASSRLVSQETQYF
TRBJ2-5 . 15 TRBD1 TRBV5-4 TGTGCCAGCAGCTCCCCAGGGGGCCCAGGACCGACCCAGTACTTC CASSSPGGPGPTQYF
TRBJ1-1 . 15 TRBD1 TRBV7-2 TGTGCCAGCAGCGCCCGGACAGGATCGAACACTGAAGCTTTCTTT CASSARTGSNTEAFF
TRBJ1-6 . 15 . TRBV28 TGTGCCAGCAGGCCGTATCAGATCGCTAATTCACCCCTCCACTTT CASRPYQIANSPLHF
TRBJ2-2 once 16 TRBD1 TRBV4-2 TGTGCCAGCAGCCAAACGGGACAGGGGGTCACCGGGGAGCTGTTTTTT CASSQTGQGVTGELFF
TRBJ2-5 . 13 TRBD2 TRBV5-1 TGCGCCAGCAGCTTCGCTAGCGGGGGGACCCAGTACTTC CASSFASGGTQYF
TRBJ2-3 . 15 TRBD1 TRBV15 TGTGCCACCAGTACCGGGACAGGGAGCACAGATACGCAGTATTTT CATSTGTGSTDTQYF
TRBJ2-7 . 13 . TRBV12-3/TRBV12-4 TGTGCCAGCAGCCGACCGGGACTCTACGAGCAGTACTTC CASSRPGLYEQYF
TRBJ2-1 . 13 . TRBV29-1 TGCAGCGTTGATGGGGACACCTACAATGAGCAGTTCTTC CSVDGDTYNEQFF
TRBJ2-7 . 16 TRBD2 TRBV9 TGTGCCAGCAGCCCGCGGGAGGGGCTGGGGGCCTACGAGCAGTACTTC CASSPREGLGAYEQYF